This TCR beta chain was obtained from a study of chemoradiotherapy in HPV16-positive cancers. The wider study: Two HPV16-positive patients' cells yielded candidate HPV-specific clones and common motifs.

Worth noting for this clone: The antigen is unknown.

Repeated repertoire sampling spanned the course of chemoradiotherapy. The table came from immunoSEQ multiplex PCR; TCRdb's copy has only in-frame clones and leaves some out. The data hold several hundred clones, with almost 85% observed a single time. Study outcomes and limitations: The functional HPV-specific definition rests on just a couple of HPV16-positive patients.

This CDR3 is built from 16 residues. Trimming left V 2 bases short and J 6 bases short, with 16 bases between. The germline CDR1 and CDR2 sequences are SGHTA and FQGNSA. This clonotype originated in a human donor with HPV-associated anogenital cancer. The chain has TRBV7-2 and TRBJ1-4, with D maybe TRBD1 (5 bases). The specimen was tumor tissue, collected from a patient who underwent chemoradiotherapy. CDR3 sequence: CASSLNTGSGDEKLFF. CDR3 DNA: TGTGCCAGCAGCTTAAATACAGGCTCGGGGGATGAAAAACTGTTTTTT.